This T cell receptor beta chain derives from a study of CD8 T cells in ankylosing spondylitis. TCRdb ran MiXCR on the 5' RACE reads and lists one entry per CDR3 protein. Here the sample spans just under 350,000 distinct CDR3 sequences, roughly 14% being singletons. Trimming took off 4 bases at V and 5 bases at J, with 13 bases between the two ends. This CDR3 is built from 14 residues. The germline CDR1 and CDR2 sequences are SGHRS and YFSETQ. This clonotype was picked up a small number of times. This sequence was found in a male donor with ankylosing spondylitis or in good health (not recorded which). The sequenced material came from blood, either unsorted or a sorted T cell fraction (not recorded which). The V and J genes are TRBV5-1 and TRBJ2-1, with D possibly being TRBD1 or TRBD2 (7 bases each). The DNA for the CDR3 is TGCGCCAGCAGCCTCAGGGGGAGGGACAATGAGCAGTTCTTC. Translated: CASSLRGRDNEQFF.